The present TCR beta chain was sequenced within a study of T cells in Graves' hyperthyroidism and ophthalmopathy. On this clonotype itself: Antigen: not known. Since no conserved phenylalanine or tryptophan closes the CDR3, a read error is the likely cause.

Study-wide results and caveats: Blood held most thyroid clonotypes expanded above 0.001 frequency.

Isolation of PBMCs was performed on around 9.8 ml fresh peripheral blood. TCR beta CDR3 regions were amplified from RNA transcripts. First-round RT-PCR of the TCR CDR3 relied on the HTBI primer set. TCRdb itself ran the multiplex PCR reads through MiXCR, one entry per CDR3 protein. The table includes fewer than 650,000 distinct CDR3 sequences, roughly 14% detected once. The sequenced sample was blood. The TCR comes from a woman aged 40 to 55 with Graves' ophthalmopathy.

The DNA for the CDR3 is TGTGCCAGCTCACCAAGTCTCGTACGACTAGCGGGAGGAACGTCCGGCGAGCAGTACCTC. This sequence encodes CASSPSLVRLAGGTSGEQYL. This chain links TRBV18 with TRBJ2-7, with TRBD2 identical over 13 bases. The CDR3 has 20 amino acids. The ends lost 2 bases at V and 6 bases at J; junction bases unmatched: 19. The V gene's germline CDR1 is KGHSH and CDR2 LQKENI.